Below, one T cell receptor (beta chain) is given with its context. The source of the sample is a study of blood T cell repertoires in COVID-19. Study information: The United States, Italy and Spain supplied acute and convalescent COVID-19 samples. PBMCs, B-cell-depleted T cells, or T cells provided the cDNA or gDNA that made up the material.

Trimming left V 5 bases short and J 1 base short, with 17 bases between. This CDR3 comprises 17 residues. The germline CDR1 and CDR2 sequences are SGHAT and FQNNGV. Sequencing used immunoSEQ multiplex PCR; TCRdb keeps in-frame clones, though not all of them. The sample has approximately 300,000 clones; more than 90% are singletons. Exposed study participants had met a COVID-19 case within 2 weeks before entry. This TCR was sampled from a woman younger than 45 who had been exposed to COVID-19. Sequenced input: PBMCs or T cells enriched from blood (not recorded which). The rearrangement joins TRBV11-2 to TRBJ2-2; D possibly corresponds to TRBD1 (6 bases). As DNA, the CDR3 is TGTGCCAGCAGCCCCGGTAGGGGGATTGGGAACACCGGGGAGCTGTTTTTT. Translating it yields CASSPGRGIGNTGELFF.